This T cell receptor (beta chain) comes out of a study of T cell responses to AZD1222 COVID-19 vaccine. General study points: Repertoires in all cases were sampled only once the peak T cell response had passed. The study found vaccine-associated CD4 TCRs spanning spike, dominant at 160-218 and 743-854. Clonal diversity may have been underestimated, and the donors were mostly white British, with more females than males.

Clones were read by immunoSEQ multiplex PCR, and TCRdb kept only the in-frame ones, dropping some. The table shows about 180,000 clones, with about 93% occurring only once. From germline, CDR1 is MDHEN and CDR2 SYDVKM. V was shortened by 1 base and J by 0 bases, with 4 bases between the two germline ends. The length of the CDR3 is 14 residues. Turning to this clone: Its cognate antigen is unknown.

Material: peripheral blood, obtained 28 days after the second dose of the MenACWY control vaccine. The rearrangement links TRBV28 to TRBJ1-3; unclear D gene. This receptor was obtained from an adult who received the MenACWY meningococcal vaccine as a control. The CDR3 reads CASSLYGSGNTIYF. The CDR3 DNA is TGTGCCAGCAGTTTATACGGCTCTGGAAACACCATATATTTT.